Listed below are T cell receptor beta chains from one sample, sequenced in a study of blood T cells in healthy people across ages. TCRdb re-analysed the 5' RACE reads in MiXCR, keeping a single row per CDR3 protein. The data hold just over 800,000 distinct CDR3 sequences, with approximately 65% observed a single time. Specimen: blood. The receptors come from a man younger than 40 in good health. Both conserved end residues are part of each CDR3. The D gene is left open where the match is weak. Some rows have no size entry. The others give once, few or many, or a class for an expanded clone.

>TRBV4-2|-|-|TRBJ2-3
CASSQWGGPDTQYF
TGTGCCAGCAGCCAATGGGGGGGCCCAGATACGCAGTATTTT
>TRBV27|TRBD1|-|TRBJ2-7
CASSPGQAEQVYEQYF
TGTGCCAGCAGCCCGGGACAGGCCGAGCAGGTGTACGAGCAGTACTTC
>TRBV10-3|-|-|TRBJ2-5
CAISEKDRSGETQYF
TGTGCCATCAGTGAGAAGGACAGAAGTGGGGAGACCCAGTACTTC
>TRBV7-9|TRBD1|-|TRBJ2-3
CAGTGSVNPSTDTQYF
TGTGCCGGGACAGGTTCTGTCAATCCTAGCACAGATACGCAGTATTTT
>TRBV27|TRBD2|-|TRBJ2-7
CASSLFGTSGGYPYEQYF
TGTGCCAGCAGTTTATTCGGGACTAGCGGGGGGTACCCCTACGAGCAGTACTTC
>TRBV12-3/TRBV12-4|-|-|TRBJ2-7
CASTPTGVVEQYF
TGTGCCAGCACCCCCACTGGGGTAGTCGAGCAGTACTTC
>TRBV27|-|-|TRBJ2-7
CASSLSIAGAFLDEQYF
TGTGCCAGCAGTTTATCGATTGCAGGGGCCTTCTTGGACGAGCAGTACTTC
>TRBV5-1|-|-|TRBJ2-1
CASSFDNTYNEQFF
TGCGCTAGCAGCTTTGACAATACCTACAATGAGCAGTTCTTC
>TRBV30|-|-|TRBJ2-7
CAWSHDGQIDEQYF
TGTGCCTGGAGTCACGACGGACAAATCGACGAGCAGTACTTC
>TRBV13|TRBD1|-|TRBJ1-4
CASSIRGLSEKLFF
TGTGCCAGCAGCATCAGGGGGCTGTCTGAAAAACTGTTTTTT
>TRBV2|-|-|TRBJ2-3
CASSGREGTDTQYF
TGTGCCAGCAGTGGCCGCGAAGGCACAGATACGCAGTATTTT
>TRBV3-1|-|-|TRBJ2-3
CASSQTPRDTQYF
TGTGCCAGCAGTCAAACACCTCGGGATACGCAGTATTTT
>TRBV14|-|-|TRBJ2-2
CASSQDKVFRENTGELFF
TGTGCCAGCAGCCAAGATAAGGTCTTCAGGGAGAACACCGGGGAGCTGTTTTTT
>TRBV20-1|-|-|TRBJ2-1
CSARDLRAGFYNEQFF
TGCAGTGCTAGAGATCTCCGGGCGGGATTTTACAATGAGCAGTTCTTC
>TRBV5-1|TRBD1|-|TRBJ1-2
CASCPGQGAEGYTF
TGCGCCAGCTGCCCGGGACAGGGGGCGGAAGGCTACACCTTC
>TRBV4-2|TRBD1|-|TRBJ2-7
CASSPLGDRSFYEQYF
TGTGCCAGCAGCCCCCTCGGGGACAGGTCGTTCTACGAGCAGTACTTC
>TRBV20-1|TRBD1|-|TRBJ1-5
CSAWDRGYDNQPQHF
TGCAGTGCTTGGGACAGGGGGTATGACAATCAGCCCCAGCATTTT
>TRBV20-1|-|few|TRBJ2-3
CSASLRDTQYF
TGCAGTGCTTCACTGCGGGATACGCAGTATTTT
>TRBV27|-|-|TRBJ2-7
CASSLLALGLDEQYF
TGTGCCAGCAGTTTATTAGCCCTTGGGCTTGACGAGCAGTACTTC
>TRBV29-1|-|-|TRBJ2-7
CSVPGQVNSYEQYF
TGCAGCGTTCCAGGTCAGGTTAATTCCTACGAGCAGTACTTC
>TRBV9|TRBD1|-|TRBJ2-1
CASSTRQGADNEQFF
TGTGCCAGCAGCACACGACAGGGGGCCGACAATGAGCAGTTCTTC
>TRBV24-1|-|-|TRBJ2-1
CATSDWTSGGDYNEQFF
TGTGCCACCAGTGACTGGACTTCAGGAGGCGATTACAATGAGCAGTTCTTC
>TRBV6-5|-|few|TRBJ2-1
CASSWGEGAINEQFF
TGTGCCAGCAGTTGGGGGGAAGGGGCCATCAATGAGCAGTTCTTC
>TRBV20-1|TRBD1|many|TRBJ2-7
CSARAGTGNYEQYF
TGCAGTGCTAGAGCCGGGACAGGGAACTACGAGCAGTACTTC
>TRBV6-5|-|-|TRBJ1-5
CASSYGTGQPQHF
TGTGCCAGCAGTTACGGGACGGGTCAGCCCCAGCATTTT
>TRBV27|-|-|TRBJ1-1
CASSLARGGTEAFF
TGTGCCAGCAGTTTAGCCAGGGGAGGCACTGAAGCTTTCTTT
>TRBV4-2|-|-|TRBJ2-3
CASSQSTGDSVSDTQYF
TGTGCCAGCAGCCAATCGACCGGGGACTCTGTATCAGATACGCAGTATTTT
>TRBV15|-|-|TRBJ2-4
CATSRDTSLAKNIQYF
TGTGCCACCAGCAGAGATACCAGCTTAGCCAAAAACATTCAGTACTTC
>TRBV12-3/TRBV12-4|-|few|TRBJ2-1
CASKPWGAAYNEQFF
TGTGCCAGCAAACCCTGGGGGGCCGCCTACAATGAGCAGTTCTTC
>TRBV5-6|-|-|TRBJ1-2
CASMSDYGYTF
TGTGCCAGCATGTCAGACTATGGCTACACCTTC
>TRBV10-3|TRBD1|-|TRBJ2-1
CAISGSGTENSYNEQFF
TGTGCCATCAGTGGTTCCGGGACAGAAAACTCCTACAATGAGCAGTTCTTC
>TRBV10-3|-|many|TRBJ2-7
CAIGGSSVSYEQYF
TGTGCCATCGGGGGGTCCTCAGTCAGCTACGAGCAGTACTTC
>TRBV10-3|-|few|TRBJ1-2
CAISLAGDGYTF
TGTGCCATCAGCTTGGCAGGAGATGGCTACACCTTC
>TRBV11-2|-|-|TRBJ2-4
CASSLDLAQGRNIQYF
TGTGCCAGCAGCTTAGATCTCGCGCAGGGGAGAAACATTCAGTACTTC
>TRBV20-1|TRBD2|-|TRBJ2-5
CSARAGGRQETQYF
TGCAGTGCTAGAGCGGGGGGGCGCCAAGAGACCCAGTACTTC